A single sample gave rise to the 30 T cell receptor beta chains below, sequenced in a study of CD8 T cells in ankylosing spondylitis. TCRdb independently ran MiXCR on the 5' RACE reads; one entry per CDR3 protein. The sample lists about 240,000 distinct CDR3 sequences, less than 10% occurring once. Material: blood, either unsorted or a sorted T cell fraction (not recorded which). The receptors were sampled from a male donor with ankylosing spondylitis or in good health (not recorded which).

This clonotype has a count of ten or more. The chain links TRBV29-1 to TRBJ1-2; maybe TRBD1 (5 bases). This CDR3 region has 12 residues. CDR1 and CDR2 from the germline V gene are SQVTM and ANQGSEA. Between the trimmed V and J ends, which lost 3 bases and 4 bases, there was a span of 9 bases. The CDR3 protein is CSVDHTGYGYTF. CDR3 bases: TGCAGCGTTGACCATACAGGCTATGGCTACACCTTC.

At least ten counts were recorded for this clonotype. The chain has TRBV7-3 and TRBJ2-1; maybe TRBD2 (6 bases). CDR3 length: 12 amino acids. Germline CDR1 is SGHTA and CDR2 is FQGTGA. Trimming cost V 3 bases and J 9 bases, with 9 bases left between them. The CDR3 loop reads CASSLDYGEQFF. CDR3 bases: TGTGCCAGCAGCTTGGACTATGGTGAGCAGTTCTTC.

This clonotype was seen repeatedly, ten times or more. V and J are TRBV20-1 and TRBJ2-1, with 9 bases aligning to TRBD2. Trimming at V came to 5 bases and at J to 4 bases, leaving 6 bases not matched to a gene. Germline CDR1 DFQATT, CDR2 SNEGSKA (reference sequence). The CDR3 totals 14 residues. CDR3 in amino acids: CSALAGLQYNEQFF. The CDR3 nucleotides are TGCAGTGCTCTAGCGGGGCTCCAATACAATGAGCAGTTCTTC.

The sample holds many counts of this clonotype. The rearrangement uses TRBV5-1 and TRBJ1-1; TRBD1 aligns across 11 bases. Germline lookup yields CDR1 SGHRS and CDR2 YFSETQ. This CDR3 region has 15 residues. Germline trimming cut 4 bases from V and 5 bases from J; bases unmatched to any gene: 7. In DNA, the CDR3 is TGCGCCAGCAGCACCGGACAGGGGGCAAGGACTGAAGCTTTCTTT. This codes for CASSTGQGARTEAFF.

This clonotype was seen many times. CDR3: CSASGRALDEQFF. DNA for the CDR3: TGCAGTGCTAGCGGGAGGGCCCTTGATGAGCAGTTCTTC. This sequence joins TRBV20-1 and TRBJ2-1; 8 nucleotides line up with TRBD2. Losses at the gene ends were 3 bases for V and 8 bases for J; bases not matched to a gene: 6. Germline loops: CDR1 DFQATT, CDR2 SNEGSKA (reference sequence). This CDR3 spans 13 amino acids.

This clonotype occurred many times. The chain joins TRBV7-2 to TRBJ1-6; D remains unclear. Germline V gene sequence: CDR1 SGHTA, CDR2 FQGNSA. V was trimmed by 1 base and J by 8 bases, leaving 0 bases between them. This CDR3 contains 11 residues. CDR3 sequence reads: CASSLDSPLHF. The CDR3 nucleotides are TGTGCCAGCAGCTTAGATTCACCCCTCCACTTT.

This clonotype was recorded at least ten times. The gene calls are TRBV5-1 and TRBJ2-7; 7 bases map to TRBD1. The length of the CDR3 is 15 residues. Trimming at V came to 4 bases and at J to 6 bases, leaving 13 bases not matched to a gene. Germline CDR1 is SGHRS and CDR2 is YFSETQ. CDR3: CASSTDFRQGGEQYF. The CDR3 bases are TGCGCCAGCAGCACGGATTTCAGACAGGGCGGCGAGCAGTACTTC.

This clonotype was seen at least ten times. V is TRBV12-3 or TRBV12-4 and J is TRBJ2-1; D not resolved. V gave up 6 bases and J gave up 4 bases, with 13 bases separating them. The CDR3 consists of 14 residues. For the CDR3, the DNA is TGTGCCAGCAGCCTTCTCGGACCATACAATGAGCAGTTCTTC. It is translated as CASSLLGPYNEQFF.

This clonotype was seen more than once but under ten times. The V gene is TRBV7-2, the J gene TRBJ1-2; the D is unclear. With 2 bases removed from V and 6 bases from J, the gap between germline ends came to 16 bases. The CDR3 sequence is 15 residues long. Per the germline V gene, CDR1 is SGHTA and CDR2 is FQGNSA. The CDR3 is CASSLSGLLTDGYTF. The CDR3 DNA reads TGTGCCAGCAGCTTATCCGGGTTATTGACTGATGGCTACACCTTC.

In this sample, this clonotype turned up many times. V gene TRBV5-6 combines with J gene TRBJ2-1, with D hard to call. Germline V gene data show CDR1 as SGHDT and CDR2 as YYEEEE. Trimming cost V 1 base and J 0 bases, with 26 bases left between them. This CDR3 region has 21 residues. The CDR3 DNA reads TGTGCCAGCAGCTTGATGTCGGTCATAGAAGATGTCACCCTCTCCTACAATGAGCAGTTCTTC. It codes for CASSLMSVIEDVTLSYNEQFF.

This clonotype was detected only once. This chain connects TRBV29-1 to TRBJ1-1; D possibly corresponds to TRBD1 (6 bases). Per the germline V gene, CDR1 is SQVTM and CDR2 is ANQGSEA. CDR3 length: 14 amino acids. V shed 3 bases and J shed 4 bases, with 15 bases lying between them. In DNA, the CDR3 is TGCAGCGTTGATTGGGGGCCCAGTGTCACTGAAGCTTTCTTT. Residues: CSVDWGPSVTEAFF.

This clonotype came up many times. J is TRBJ2-7 and V is TRBV5-6; unclear D gene. Trimming removed 3 bases from V and 2 bases from J, with 12 bases in between. Germline V gives CDR1 SGHDT, CDR2 YYEEEE. This CDR3 spans 14 amino acids. In nucleotides, the CDR3 is TGTGCCAGCAGCTGGGTGACGGACCCCTACGAGCAGTACTTC. It encodes CASSWVTDPYEQYF.

This clonotype was found many times. V is TRBV12-3 or TRBV12-4 and J is TRBJ2-2, with D perhaps assigned TRBD1 or TRBD2 (6 bases each). The CDR3 covers 12 residues. V was cut by 8 bases and J by 7 bases, with 11 bases left in between. CDR3 DNA: TGTGCCAGCGTAGGGGGAGGCGGGGAGCTGTTTTTT. Its translation is CASVGGGGELFF.

The rearrangement joins TRBV6-5 to TRBJ1-2; 7 nucleotides line up with TRBD1. The length of the CDR3 is 12 residues. The junction had 7 bases not matched to a gene; V was cut back by 5 bases and J by 10 bases. In germline, CDR1 is MNHEY, CDR2 SVGAGI. In nucleotides, the CDR3 is TGTGCCAGCAGTACCGGACAGGCCGTCTACACCTTC. Protein: CASSTGQAVYTF.

Many counts were recorded for this clonotype. The chain carries TRBV5-1 and TRBJ2-5; D is uncertain. Germline V gene lookup returns CDR1 SGHRS and CDR2 YFSETQ. Trimming removed 5 bases at V and 1 base at J, with 6 bases between. The CDR3 sequence is 12 residues long. The CDR3 sequence: CASRTSQETQYF. The CDR3 bases are TGCGCCAGCAGGACCTCCCAAGAGACCCAGTACTTC.

This clonotype was recorded many times. The chain has TRBV7-3 and TRBJ2-4; possible D gene TRBD2, 5 bases. Trimming removed 4 bases at V and 7 bases at J, with 20 bases between. CDR1 SGHTA and CDR2 FQGTGA come from the germline V gene. The CDR3 loop spans 16 amino acids. CDR3 nucleotide sequence: TGTGCCAGCAGCTCCGAATGGTTGGAGGCGAGGAACATTCAGTACTTC. Its translation is CASSSEWLEARNIQYF.

This sequence joins TRBV20-1 and TRBJ2-5; D could derive from TRBD1 or TRBD2 (5 bases each). Between the trimmed V and J ends, which lost 3 bases and 7 bases, there was a span of 21 bases. Germline V lookup: CDR1 DFQATT, CDR2 SNEGSKA (reference sequence). The CDR3 has 15 amino acids. The CDR3 spells CSASDRDVDIWTQYF. The CDR3 DNA reads as TGCAGTGCTAGTGATAGGGACGTAGACATATGGACCCAGTACTTC.

This clonotype has a handful of counts. The chain recombines TRBV3-1 with TRBJ2-1; D is ambiguous. V lost 1 base to trimming and J lost 7 bases, with 8 bases between them. The CDR3 covers 13 residues. Germline assignment: CDR1 LGHDT and CDR2 YNNKEL (reference sequence). The CDR3 sequence: CASSQGKVNEQFF. The CDR3 DNA sequence: TGTGCCAGCAGCCAAGGGAAGGTTAATGAGCAGTTCTTC.

This clonotype came up many times. The V and J genes are TRBV7-2 and TRBJ2-3, with D possibly being TRBD1 or TRBD2 (5 bases each). In germline, CDR1 is SGHTA, CDR2 FQGNSA. The CDR3 totals 12 residues. V lost 4 bases to trimming and J lost 8 bases, with 10 bases between them. The CDR3: CASSSDSGTQYF. CDR3 coding DNA: TGTGCCAGCAGCTCAGACAGCGGTACGCAGTATTTT.

This clonotype was picked up many times. The chain employs TRBV7-6 and TRBJ1-4, with D possibly matching TRBD1 (5 bases). The CDR3 has 14 residues. Germline loops: CDR1 SGHVS, CDR2 FNYEAQ. Trimming cost V 4 bases and J 11 bases, with 17 bases left between them. Here the CDR3 DNA reads TGTGCCAGCAGCTCGGCCGGGGCAAAGGGGAAACTGTTTTTT. This codes for CASSSAGAKGKLFF.

This clonotype was picked up a small number of times. The CDR3: CASRPGRLSGNTIYF. The CDR3 nucleotides are TGTGCCAGCCGGCCCGGACGCCTCTCTGGAAACACCATATATTTT. The chain couples TRBV7-9 to TRBJ1-3; no clear D. Looked up from germline, CDR1 is SEHNR and CDR2 is FQNEAQ (reference sequence). Trimming stripped 8 bases from V and 0 bases from J, with 14 bases between. The CDR3 loop spans 15 amino acids.

This clonotype was counted ten times or more. Here the CDR3 DNA reads TGTGCCAGCAGTTTAGTAGGGGGGAGCAATCAGCCCCAGCATTTT. As protein: CASSLVGGSNQPQHF. This chain links TRBV12-3 or TRBV12-4 with TRBJ1-5; a possible D gene is TRBD1 (6 bases). V was pared by 1 base and J by 1 base, with 8 bases between. The CDR3 loop spans 15 amino acids.

In this sample, this clonotype turned up many times. The V and J genes are TRBV5-1 and TRBJ2-2, with 7 nucleotides matching TRBD2. The CDR3 runs 15 residues. V trimming: 0 bases; J trimming: 2 bases; junction bases outside the gene matches: 1. Germline V CDR1 and CDR2: SGHRS, YFSETQ. The CDR3 nucleotides read TGCGCCAGCAGCTTGGCTAGCGGCAACACCGGGGAGCTGTTTTTT. Its protein product is CASSLASGNTGELFF.

This clonotype was observed many times. This chain joins TRBV7-2 and TRBJ2-6; a possible D gene is TRBD1 (6 bases). Germline V CDR1 and CDR2: SGHTA, FQGNSA. V lost 0 bases, J lost 0 bases, and 9 bases lay in between. This CDR3 has 17 residues. The CDR3 spells CASSLAGTNSGANVLTF. The CDR3 nucleotides are TGTGCCAGCAGCTTAGCCGGGACAAACTCTGGGGCCAACGTCCTGACTTTC.

The chain is built from TRBV7-2 and TRBJ2-7; the match to TRBD2 covers 9 bases. Germline CDR1 and CDR2: SGHTA and FQGNSA. The CDR3 runs 15 residues. V was clipped by 5 bases and J by 3 bases; unmatched bases: 8. The CDR3 sequence is CASSPQAGGLYEQYF. DNA of the CDR3: TGTGCCAGCAGCCCCCAGGCGGGGGGGCTCTACGAGCAGTACTTC.

This clonotype appeared a few times. This chain joins TRBV20-1 and TRBJ2-7; D remains ambiguous. Per germline, CDR1 DFQATT and CDR2 SNEGSKA (reference sequence). V dropped 5 bases and J dropped 5 bases, with 10 bases sitting between them. The CDR3 runs to 11 residues. CDR3 in DNA: TGCAGTGCTCCGACACTCGACGAGCAGTACTTC. Its translation is CSAPTLDEQYF.

This clonotype was found many times. This chain links TRBV6-1 with TRBJ2-1, with 8 nucleotides matching TRBD2. V trimming: 2 bases; J trimming: 5 bases; junction bases outside the gene matches: 2. Germline CDR1 and CDR2: MNHNS and SASEGT. This CDR3 has 14 amino acids. CDR3 sequence reads: CASSESGGDNEQFF. Written as DNA, the CDR3 is TGTGCCAGCAGTGAAAGCGGGGGAGACAATGAGCAGTTCTTC.

At least ten counts were recorded for this clonotype. The rearrangement links TRBV12-3 or TRBV12-4 to TRBJ2-3; the D gene is possibly TRBD2 (6 bases). The V gene lost 3 bases and the J gene lost 4 bases, with 11 bases spanning the gap. This CDR3 has 14 residues. As DNA, the CDR3 is TGTGCCAGCAGTTTTGGAGGGGCCCCAGATACGCAGTATTTT. This sequence encodes CASSFGGAPDTQYF.

A few counts support this clonotype. In nucleotides, the CDR3 is TGTGCCAGCACCAGGGGGTTCAGCACAGATACGCAGTATTTT. Encoded protein: CASTRGFSTDTQYF. The chain combines TRBV7-2 with TRBJ2-3, with 7 positions matching TRBD1. After removal of 7 bases from V and 0 bases from J, the junction contained 4 bases not matched to a gene. This CDR3 contains 14 residues. Germline V gives CDR1 SGHTA, CDR2 FQGNSA.

At least ten counts were recorded for this clonotype. The CDR3 here is CASSYSPPFSYNEQFF. The DNA of the CDR3 is TGTGCCAGCAGTTACTCTCCCCCCTTCTCCTACAATGAGCAGTTCTTC. The chain combines TRBV6-5 with TRBJ2-1; D is undetermined. This CDR3 has 16 residues. Germline-derived CDR1 and CDR2 are MNHEY and SVGAGI. V was clipped by 0 bases and J by 0 bases, with 9 bases between them.